A single sample is the source of the 26 T cell receptor beta chains below, sequenced in a study of CD8 T cells in Susac syndrome (dated by TCRdb to between 2018 and 2020). The library was obtained by the immunoSEQ multiplex PCR assay. RNA was extracted using the RNeasy kit, and roughly 0.5 to 1 microgram was reverse transcribed with random hexamers. The raw public data were reprocessed by TCRdb itself: fastp quality trimming at Q25, MiXCR clonotype calling, in-frame beta chains only. Entries are consolidated by CDR3 protein sequence, retaining the most common genes and DNA. This sample holds fewer than 85,000 distinct CDR3 sequences; 85% to 95% were observed only once. Together, the top ten hold under 0.6% of the sample. The sequenced sample consisted of CD8+ T cells from PBMCs. These TCRs come from a human donor with Susac syndrome.

The J gene is TRBJ2-1, the V gene TRBV27; no clear D gene. The germline V gene encodes CDR1 MNHEY and CDR2 SMNVEV (reference sequence). With 5 bases removed from V and 11 bases from J, the gap between germline ends came to 13 bases. CDR3 length: 12 amino acids. The CDR3 spells CASSIGGRKQFF. Here the CDR3 DNA reads TGTGCCAGCAGTATTGGCGGTAGGAAGCAGTTCTTC.

This chain connects TRBV29-1 to TRBJ2-3; 9 bases line up with TRBD1. The CDR3 loop spans 13 amino acids. Germline V lookup: CDR1 SQVTM, CDR2 ANQGSEA. V trimming: 7 bases; J trimming: 6 bases; junction bases outside the gene matches: 8. CDR3 loop: CSGGDRVDDTQYF. CDR3 in DNA: TGCAGCGGGGGGGACAGGGTTGACGATACGCAGTATTTT.

The chain recombines TRBV27 with TRBJ2-1; D possibly uses TRBD1 or TRBD2 (5 bases each). In germline, CDR1 is MNHEY, CDR2 SMNVEV (reference sequence). The CDR3 is 14 residues long. Between the trimmed V and J ends, which lost 6 bases and 4 bases, there was a span of 13 bases. The CDR3 nucleotides are TGTGCCAGCAGAGATCTAGAGGGGTACAATGAGCAGTTCTTC. It encodes CASRDLEGYNEQFF.

This chain links TRBV29-1 with TRBJ1-2, with 7 bases matching TRBD1. Germline lookup yields CDR1 SQVTM and CDR2 ANQGSEA. The V gene end was trimmed by 0 bases and the J gene end by 4 bases; junction bases not matched to a gene: 2. The CDR3 is 13 residues long. The CDR3 DNA reads TGCAGCGTTGAAGATGGGGACAGCTATGGCTACACCTTC. The encoded protein is CSVEDGDSYGYTF.

This clonotype was seen a single time. The chain recombines TRBV20-1 with TRBJ2-1, with 8 bases fitting TRBD2. Trimming at V came to 1 base and at J to 5 bases, leaving 4 bases not matched to a gene. This CDR3 contains 14 residues. Germline V gene sequence: CDR1 DFQATT, CDR2 SNEGSKA (reference sequence). For the CDR3, the DNA is TGCAGTGCTAGAGTCACTAGCGGAGACAATGAGCAGTTCTTC. Translated, it gives CSARVTSGDNEQFF.

The genes are TRBV29-1 and TRBJ2-1; perhaps D is TRBD1 or TRBD2 (5 bases each). The V end lost 0 bases, the J end lost 8 bases, and 8 bases lay between the germline ends. The germline gives CDR1 SQVTM, CDR2 ANQGSEA. The CDR3 has 12 amino acids. CDR3 sequence (DNA): TGCAGCGTTGAAGAGGGGGTCTATGAGCAGTTCTTC. Protein: CSVEEGVYEQFF.

V and J are TRBV20-1 and TRBJ2-7, with TRBD2 matching over 10 bases. The ends lost 6 bases at V and 3 bases at J; junction bases unmatched: 8. This CDR3 has 14 amino acids. Looked up from germline, CDR1 is DFQATT and CDR2 is SNEGSKA (reference sequence). The CDR3 here is CSAPALAGVYEQYF. For the CDR3, the DNA is TGCAGTGCCCCCGCTCTAGCGGGAGTCTACGAGCAGTACTTC.

J is TRBJ1-2 and V is TRBV6-1; D gene ambiguous. With 5 bases removed from V and 4 bases from J, the gap between germline ends came to 17 bases. Germline loops: CDR1 MNHNS, CDR2 SASEGT. This CDR3 contains 15 residues. The CDR3: CASSTLSTVVYGYTF. In DNA form, the CDR3 reads TGTGCCAGCAGTACCCTTTCTACGGTGGTCTATGGCTACACCTTC.

The chain combines TRBV5-6 with TRBJ2-7; D is uncertain. This CDR3 is 14 amino acids long. Germline V gene sequence: CDR1 SGHDT, CDR2 YYEEEE. V was cut by 0 bases and J by 2 bases, with 9 bases left in between. The CDR3 loop reads CASSLASYAYEQYF. The CDR3 nucleotides are TGTGCCAGCAGCTTGGCCAGCTATGCCTACGAGCAGTACTTC.

The gene calls are TRBV27 and TRBJ2-5, with D uncertain. Trimming stripped 4 bases from V and 3 bases from J, with 6 bases between. CDR3 length equals 12 residues. The germline V gene encodes CDR1 MNHEY and CDR2 SMNVEV (reference sequence). CDR3 DNA sequence: TGTGCCAGCAGTTCCACCAAAGAGACCCAGTACTTC. As protein: CASSSTKETQYF.

For the CDR3, the DNA is TGTGCCAGCAGTTTCGTGGACAGGGGGCGGGCGGAGTACTTC. As protein: CASSFVDRGRAEYF. The gene calls are TRBV28 and TRBJ2-7; 11 bases are a match to TRBD1. J lost 11 bases, V lost 3 bases, and 9 bases had no gene match. CDR1 and CDR2 (germline): MDHEN, SYDVKM. This CDR3 spans 14 amino acids.

The V and J genes are TRBV15 and TRBJ2-3; 9 bases line up with TRBD2. Germline V CDR1 and CDR2: LNHNV, YYDKDF (reference sequence). This CDR3 is 13 amino acids long. The V gene end was trimmed by 8 bases and the J gene end by 5 bases; junction bases not matched to a gene: 5. The CDR3 sequence: CATRSGSGDTQYF. The CDR3 region has the DNA TGTGCCACCCGTAGCGGGAGTGGAGATACGCAGTATTTT.

V is TRBV15 and J is TRBJ2-5, with 8 positions matching TRBD1. Germline V gene sequence: CDR1 LNHNV, CDR2 YYDKDF (reference sequence). The CDR3 runs to 15 residues. The V and J ends lost 3 bases and 2 bases, in that order; junction bases with no gene match: 5. The CDR3 loop is CATSRGQVRQETQYF. The CDR3 DNA follows: TGTGCCACCAGCAGGGGACAGGTTCGTCAAGAGACCCAGTACTTC.

The chain has TRBV15 and TRBJ2-1; 10 bases align to TRBD2. The CDR3 extends over 16 amino acids. In germline, CDR1 is LNHNV, CDR2 YYDKDF (reference sequence). The ends lost 5 bases at V and 5 bases at J; junction bases unmatched: 9. CDR3 amino acids: CATSYGLAASDNEQFF. The CDR3, as DNA: TGTGCCACCAGCTACGGACTAGCGGCATCAGACAATGAGCAGTTCTTC.

The chain links TRBV25-1 to TRBJ2-5; 7 bases map to TRBD1. This CDR3 spans 14 amino acids. J gave up 2 bases and V 5 bases, and 5 bases lay outside the gene matches. In germline, CDR1 is MGHDK, CDR2 SYGVNS. CDR3 coding DNA: TGTGCCAGCAGTAGAGGGGGCGGACAAGAGACCCAGTACTTC. Translating it yields CASSRGGGQETQYF.

V is TRBV20-1 and J is TRBJ2-7, with D unresolved. The CDR3 runs to 15 residues. Germline V gene data show CDR1 as DFQATT and CDR2 as SNEGSKA (reference sequence). V was pared by 0 bases and J by 3 bases, with 15 bases between. The CDR3 protein is CSARDYLGEDYEQYF. The CDR3 DNA is TGCAGTGCTAGAGATTACCTGGGTGAGGACTACGAGCAGTACTTC.

This sequence joins TRBV29-1 and TRBJ2-1, with 10 nucleotides matching TRBD2. Germline V gene lookup returns CDR1 SQVTM and CDR2 ANQGSEA. The CDR3 covers 16 residues. Trimming cost V 4 bases and J 0 bases; bases outside gene matches: 6. CDR3 region: CSVGPVAGGSYNEQFF. The CDR3 DNA sequence: TGCAGCGTTGGCCCAGTAGCGGGAGGCTCCTACAATGAGCAGTTCTTC.

The J gene is TRBJ2-7, the V gene TRBV30; 7 positions match TRBD2. CDR3 size: 13 residues. The ends lost 3 bases at V and 3 bases at J; junction bases unmatched: 5. Germline V gene lookup returns CDR1 GTSNPN and CDR2 SVGIG (reference sequence). CDR3 region: CAWSGGSGYEQYF. CDR3 nucleotides: TGTGCCTGGAGCGGGGGGAGCGGCTACGAGCAGTACTTC. Full variable domain (remainder filled in from reference TRBV30 and TRBJ2-7): SQTIHQWPATLVQPVGSPLSLECTVEGTSNPNLYWYRQAAGRGLQLLFYSVGIGQISSEVPQNLSASRPQDRQFILSSKKLLLSDSGFYLCAWSGGSGYEQYFGPGTRLTVT.

The chain employs TRBV6-2 or TRBV6-3 and TRBJ2-5, with no clear D. The germline gives CDR1 MNHEY, CDR2 SVGEGT. This CDR3 is 11 amino acids long. V dropped 6 bases and J dropped 5 bases, with 7 bases sitting between them. CDR3 DNA: TGTGCCAGCAGCCTTCCCGAGACCCAGTACTTC. Protein sequence: CASSLPETQYF.

The chain combines TRBV29-1 with TRBJ2-3, with D possibly being TRBD2 (5 bases). The germline V and J ends were trimmed by 5 bases and 2 bases, with 8 bases remaining between them. The germline gives CDR1 SQVTM, CDR2 ANQGSEA. This CDR3 has 12 amino acids. The chain's CDR3 is CSVKDSTDTQYF. As DNA, the CDR3 is TGCAGCGTTAAGGACTCCACAGATACGCAGTATTTT.

J is TRBJ1-2 and V is TRBV29-1; D gene unclear. Germline V CDR1 and CDR2: SQVTM, ANQGSEA. V gave up 4 bases and J gave up 3 bases, with 6 bases separating them. This CDR3 contains 11 residues. The CDR3 DNA reads TGCAGCGTTGGAAGTTACTATGGCTACACCTTC. Its protein is CSVGSYYGYTF.

J is TRBJ2-3 and V is TRBV29-1; the match to TRBD1 covers 7 bases. The CDR3 runs 13 residues. Germline CDR1 and CDR2: SQVTM and ANQGSEA. The CDR3 here is CSHRDSPTDTQYF. CDR3 bases: TGCAGTCACCGGGACAGTCCCACAGATACGCAGTATTTT.

This clonotype was recorded only once. This sequence joins TRBV13 and TRBJ2-1; possible D gene TRBD1, 6 bases. Germline CDR1 reads PRHDT; CDR2 reads FYEKMQ (reference sequence). V gave up 1 base and J gave up 6 bases, with 7 bases separating them. This CDR3 is built from 13 residues. The CDR3 DNA follows: TGTGCCAGCAGCTTAGAGACAGGCAATGAGCAGTTCTTC. The encoded protein is CASSLETGNEQFF. The complete variable domain, with remaining parts taken from reference TRBV13 and TRBJ2-1, reads AAGVIQSPRHLIKEKRETATLKCYPIPRHDTVYWYQQGPGQDPQFLISFYEKMQSDKGSIPDRFSAQQFSDYHSELNMSSLELGDSALYFCASSLETGNEQFFGPGTRLTVL.

This chain uses TRBV11-1 with TRBJ2-7, with TRBD2 matching over 12 bases. The V segment lost 5 bases and the J segment 3 bases; nucleotides outside the gene matches: 11. This CDR3 region has 17 residues. The germline V gene encodes CDR1 SGHAT and CDR2 FQDESV (reference sequence). CDR3 nucleotide sequence: TGTGCCAGCAGCCCGCAACTAGCGGGAGGTACAATCTACGAGCAGTACTTC. This encodes CASSPQLAGGTIYEQYF.

V usage is TRBV6-1 and J usage is TRBJ2-7; D gene ambiguous. V lost 5 bases and J 1 base, leaving 18 bases between the germline ends. The CDR3 sequence is 16 residues long. Germline CDR1 reads MNHNS; CDR2 reads SASEGT. The CDR3 nucleotides are TGTGCCAGCAGTCCAACTATACTATCAGGTTCCTACGAGCAGTACTTC. Residues: CASSPTILSGSYEQYF.

This clonotype was seen once. This rearrangement joins TRBV7-9 to TRBJ2-3; no reliable D call. The germline CDR1 and CDR2 sequences are SEHNR and FQNEAQ (reference sequence). V shed 1 base and J shed 10 bases, with 15 bases lying between them. CDR3 length equals 14 residues. CDR3 nucleotides: TGTGCCAGCAGCTTAGGCCCGGATTGGACCGCGCAGTATTTT. Its protein is CASSLGPDWTAQYF.